This T cell receptor (beta chain) was retrieved from a study of regulatory T cells in long-lasting Graves disease. Study-wide results and caveats: The study found TRBV28, TRBJ1-2 and TRBJ2-5 favored in persistent disease.

The CDR3 runs to 13 residues. V lost 0 bases and J lost 7; bases outside the gene matches: 2. The V gene's germline CDR1 is SEHNR and CDR2 FQNEAQ (reference sequence). On this clonotype itself: No antigen is known for it.

In building TCR beta libraries, iRepertoire HTBI primers were used together with Arm-PCR of CDR3 regions. TCRdb called the multiplex PCR reads again in MiXCR, with one record for every CDR3 protein. The sample shows roughly 400,000 distinct CDR3 sequences, around 23% of them seen only once. As for time point: persistent/refractory GD, antithyroid drugs over 5 years with positive TRAb. PBMCs were the source of the RNA used for TCR sequencing. Material: peripheral blood mononuclear cells (PBMCs), obtained when the disease was refractory, from a patient treated with antithyroid drugs. This clonotype was obtained from a female donor with Graves disease. The V call is TRBV7-9, the J call TRBJ1-2, with 7 bases lining up with TRBD1. The chain's CDR3 is CASSLAAGGGYTF. For the CDR3, the DNA is TGTGCCAGCAGCTTAGCGGCAGGGGGTGGCTACACCTTC. The variable domain in full, with the rest retrieved from reference TRBV7-9 and TRBJ1-2, is DTGVSQNPRHKITKRGQNVTFRCDPISEHNRLYWYRQTLGQGPEFLTYFQNEAQLEKSRLLSDRFSAERPKGSFSTLEIQRTEQGDSAMYLCASSLAAGGGYTFGSGTRLTVV.